These 13 T cell receptor beta chains were sequenced from one sample in a study of blood T cell repertoires in COVID-19. TCRdb's copy holds only in-frame clones and misses some; the assay was immunoSEQ multiplex PCR. This table has under 60,000 clones, 90% appearing once. Sequences were obtained from peripheral blood. The receptors originated from a human donor in a cohort sampled during active COVID-19.

This chain uses TRBV5-4 with TRBJ2-2, with a tentative D call TRBD1 (6 bases). Germline assignment: CDR1 SGHNT and CDR2 YYREEE (reference sequence). V was cut by 4 bases and J by 0 bases, with 10 bases left in between. CDR3 length equals 15 residues. The CDR3 nucleotides are TGTGCCAGCAGCCCGGACAGCCCGAACACCGGGGAGCTGTTTTTT. Protein sequence: CASSPDSPNTGELFF.

The rearrangement links TRBV10-3 to TRBJ2-3; weak D call: TRBD2 (5 bases). Germline V lookup: CDR1 ENHRY, CDR2 SYGVKD. The V gene lost 0 bases and the J gene lost 2 bases, with 12 bases spanning the gap. The CDR3 totals 16 residues. CDR3 bases: TGTGCCATCAGTGAGTCACAAGCGGACTTCACAGATACGCAGTATTTT. Translation gives CAISESQADFTDTQYF.

The V gene is TRBV7-6, the J gene TRBJ2-5, with D tentatively TRBD1 (6 bases). Germline values: CDR1 SGHVS, CDR2 FNYEAQ. This CDR3 has 16 residues. The V and J ends lost 0 bases and 3 bases respectively, with 14 bases between them. CDR3 nucleotides: TGTGCCAGCAGCTTAGCAGGTTTTCAGGGGAAAGAGACCCAGTACTTC. This gives the protein CASSLAGFQGKETQYF.

The chain joins TRBV2 to TRBJ1-1, with TRBD1 matching 10 bases. Germline CDR1 and CDR2: SNHLY and FYNNEI. This CDR3 is 14 amino acids long. The V segment lost 6 bases and the J segment 5 bases; nucleotides outside the gene matches: 6. CDR3 coding DNA: TGTGCCAGCAGAGAGACAGGGGGCGGGACTGAAGCTTTCTTT. This codes for CASRETGGGTEAFF.

V gene TRBV19 combines with J gene TRBJ2-1; TRBD2 is a possible D gene (6 bases). CDR3 length: 13 residues. In germline, CDR1 is LNHDA, CDR2 SQIVND (reference sequence). V dropped 1 base and J dropped 9 bases, with 10 bases sitting between them. In nucleotides, the CDR3 is TGTGCCAGTAGTATAGCGGGAGCTGGTGAGCAGTTCTTC. Translated: CASSIAGAGEQFF.

V gene TRBV5-1 combines with J gene TRBJ2-2, with D hard to call. V shed 4 bases and J shed 0 bases, with 4 bases lying between them. The germline V gene has CDR1 SGHRS and CDR2 YFSETQ. The CDR3 runs to 13 residues. Here the CDR3 DNA reads TGCGCCAGCAGCCCGGCGAACACCGGGGAGCTGTTTTTT. Its translation is CASSPANTGELFF.

This chain uses TRBV7-8 with TRBJ2-1, with D perhaps matching TRBD1 (6 bases). The germline gives CDR1 SGHVS, CDR2 FQNEAQ. The CDR3 contains 13 residues. Trimming removed 5 bases from V and 8 bases from J, with 13 bases in between. CDR3 bases: TGTGCCAGCAGCCGATACAGGGATGATGAGCAGTTCTTC. As protein: CASSRYRDDEQFF.

The chain recombines TRBV7-9 with TRBJ2-2, with 9 bases lining up with TRBD2. Trimming cost V 3 bases and J 5 bases; bases outside gene matches: 4. The CDR3 is 15 residues long. Germline lookup yields CDR1 SEHNR and CDR2 FQNEAQ (reference sequence). In DNA form, the CDR3 reads TGTGCCAGCAGCTTTGCGGGAGGGAAAACCGGGGAGCTGTTTTTT. Translated: CASSFAGGKTGELFF. The variable domain in full, completed from reference TRBV7-9 and TRBJ2-2, reads DTGVSQNPRHKITKRGQNVTFRCDPISEHNRLYWYRQTLGQGPEFLTYFQNEAQLEKSRLLSDRFSAERPKGSFSTLEIQRTEQGDSAMYLCASSFAGGKTGELFFGEGSRLTVL.

The V and J genes are TRBV18 and TRBJ1-4, with unresolved D. Germline V gives CDR1 KGHSH, CDR2 LQKENI. V lost 8 bases to trimming and J lost 6 bases, with 10 bases between them. The CDR3 is 12 residues long. Here the CDR3 DNA reads TGTGCCAGCCGCGGCGTCGATGAAAAACTGTTTTTT. It encodes CASRGVDEKLFF.

The chain has TRBV3-1 (or the pseudogene TRBV3-2) and TRBJ1-2, with D tentatively TRBD1 (5 bases). The CDR3 loop spans 16 amino acids. Trimming removed 0 bases at V and 0 bases at J, with 11 bases between. CDR1 LGHDT and CDR2 YNNKEL come from the germline V gene (reference sequence). CDR3 sequence (DNA): TGTGCCAGCAGCCAAGATCTAGGGGCGGCTAACTATGGCTACACCTTC. Amino acid sequence: CASSQDLGAANYGYTF.

This clone was found once. The chain employs TRBV7-9 and TRBJ2-3; 7 nucleotides align to TRBD1. Trimming removed 5 bases from V and 2 bases from J; junction bases left unmatched: 7. The germline CDR1 and CDR2 sequences are SEHNR and FQNEAQ (reference sequence). The CDR3 extends over 15 amino acids. The CDR3: CASSPTGTLTDTQYF. CDR3 nucleotides: TGTGCCAGCAGCCCGACAGGGACCCTCACAGATACGCAGTATTTT.

V gene TRBV29-1 combines with J gene TRBJ1-2, with 8 bases fitting TRBD1. Germline CDR1 reads SQVTM; CDR2 reads ANQGSEA. CDR3 length: 14 amino acids. V shed 4 bases, J shed 2 bases, and the junction held 6 bases outside the gene matches. CDR3 in amino acids: CSVGKGQVNYGYTF. The CDR3, as DNA: TGCAGCGTTGGAAAGGGACAGGTGAACTATGGCTACACCTTC.

The V call is TRBV15, the J call TRBJ2-4; 9 nucleotides match TRBD2. V dropped 3 bases and J dropped 6; count of bases not matched to a gene: 0. This CDR3 is 13 amino acids long. Per the germline V gene, CDR1 is LNHNV and CDR2 is YYDKDF (reference sequence). For the CDR3, the DNA is TGTGCCACCAGCAGTAGCGGGAGAAACATTCAGTACTTC. Protein: CATSSSGRNIQYF.